One TCR beta chain is described in this entry. V shed 2 bases and J shed 11 bases, with 9 bases lying between them. The CDR3 has 11 residues. Germline CDR1 reads SEHNR; CDR2 reads FQNEAQ (reference sequence). This specimen belongs to a study of blood T cell repertoires in COVID-19. Assay: immunoSEQ multiplex PCR; the TCRdb copy retains only in-frame clones and omits some. This sample has 350,000 to 400,000 clones, with roughly 90% found just once. The sequenced sample consisted of peripheral blood. The TCR originated in a woman aged 30 to 39 with COVID-19, enrolled during active disease. The V call is TRBV7-9, the J call TRBJ1-1; weak D call: TRBD1 (5 bases). The CDR3: CASSLISGAFF. Here the CDR3 DNA reads TGTGCCAGCAGCTTAATATCAGGGGCTTTCTTT.